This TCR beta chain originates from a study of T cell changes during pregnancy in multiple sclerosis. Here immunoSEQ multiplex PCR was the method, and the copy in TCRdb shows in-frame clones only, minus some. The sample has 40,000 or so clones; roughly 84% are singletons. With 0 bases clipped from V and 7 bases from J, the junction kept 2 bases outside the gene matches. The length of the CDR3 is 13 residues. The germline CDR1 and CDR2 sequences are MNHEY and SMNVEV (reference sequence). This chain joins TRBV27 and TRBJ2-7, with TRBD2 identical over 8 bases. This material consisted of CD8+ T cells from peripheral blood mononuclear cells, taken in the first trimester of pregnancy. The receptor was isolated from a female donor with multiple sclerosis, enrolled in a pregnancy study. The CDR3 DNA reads TGTGCCAGCAGTTTATCGGGCGGGGGGGAGCAGTACTTC. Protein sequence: CASSLSGGGEQYF.